Here is one T cell receptor (beta chain) with its context. What it binds is unknown. Different DNA sequences within this sample yield the same CDR3. Treatment in this sample: approximately 18 received Ad26.COV2.S at low or high dose, single or two shots; about five received placebo; per-sample allocation not given. Specimen acquisition occurred on day 63 following the initial vaccine or placebo injection. Boston hosted the donor, who was an adult aged 18-55 years. The CDR3 loop spans 11 amino acids. Trimming stripped 3 bases from V and 5 bases from J, with 4 bases between. From germline, CDR1 is SNHLY and CDR2 FYNNEI. Clones were sequenced by immunoSEQ multiplex PCR, and TCRdb holds only the in-frame ones, with some missing. The sample holds 350,000 to 600,000 clones, around 89% seen once. These data originate in a study of Ad26.COV2.S vaccination and SARS-CoV-2 variants. General study results and limits: Vaccine recipients posted higher spike-specific TCR breadth than their placebo counterparts. Post-vaccination breadth of spike-specific CD8+ and CD4+ T cell responses was reportedly substantial.

This specimen was peripheral blood, taken in a trial of Ad26.COV2.S vaccine versus placebo. The rearrangement links TRBV2 to TRBJ2-5; D gene uncertain. This TCR came from a person aged 18-60 years who received the Ad26.COV2.S COVID-19 vaccine or a placebo. CDR3 loop: CASSDRETQYF. Written as DNA, the CDR3 is TGTGCCAGCAGTGATAGGGAGACCCAGTACTTC.